The 5 T cell receptor beta chains below were found in one sample sequenced in a study of beta chain features in type 1 diabetes. cDNA synthesis used the whole RNA isolate, giving expressed TCRB sequences. Generated by immunoSEQ multiplex PCR, the TCRdb table keeps only in-frame clones and is missing some. The table lists 350,000 to 400,000 clones, around 15% of them singletons. Sequenced: naive CD4+ T cells from blood. These receptors were collected from a woman in her late teens or twenties in good health.

This clone has just a few counts. Other DNA sequences from this sample encode an identical CDR3 as well. The V and J genes are TRBV18 and TRBJ1-5; TRBD1 matches at 8 bases. J gave up 1 base and V 6 bases, and 5 bases lay outside the gene matches. Looked up from germline, CDR1 is KGHSH and CDR2 is LQKENI. This CDR3 is 15 amino acids long. CDR3: CASSRTGTSNQPQHF. As DNA, the CDR3 is TGTGCCAGCTCCCGGACAGGGACCAGCAATCAGCCCCAGCATTTT.

This clone was recorded a few times. The chain links TRBV19 to TRBJ1-2, with unresolved D. CDR3 length: 12 residues. The germline V gene has CDR1 LNHDA and CDR2 SQIVND (reference sequence). Trimming removed 10 bases from V and 2 bases from J, with 11 bases in between. CDR3 sequence reads: CATRTGNYGYTF. The CDR3, as DNA: TGTGCCACCAGGACGGGAAACTATGGCTACACCTTC.

The gene calls are TRBV5-1 and TRBJ2-5, with 8 bases aligning to TRBD2. This CDR3 comprises 15 residues. The V and J ends lost 3 bases and 5 bases, in that order; junction bases with no gene match: 9. The V gene's germline CDR1 is SGHRS and CDR2 YFSETQ. CDR3 bases: TGCGCCAGCAGCTCTTCCGGGACTAGTTGGGAGACCCAGTACTTC. Translated, it gives CASSSSGTSWETQYF.

This clone was observed a handful of times. This sample includes further DNA sequences coding for the same CDR3. V is TRBV7-2 and J is TRBJ2-5; weak D call: TRBD2 (6 bases). The V end was cut by 3 bases, the J end by 2 bases, with 10 bases between. The CDR3 covers 14 residues. Germline V gives CDR1 SGHTA, CDR2 FQGNSA. The CDR3 coding sequence is TGTGCCAGCAGCTTGGGACTTCGACAAGAGACCCAGTACTTC. Its protein is CASSLGLRQETQYF. The variable domain in full, with the rest retrieved from reference TRBV7-2 and TRBJ2-5, is GAGVSQSPSNKVTEKGKDVELRCDPISGHTALYWYRQSLGQGLEFLIYFQGNSAPDKSGLPSDRFSAERTGGSVSTLTIQRTQQEDSAVYLCASSLGLRQETQYFGPGTRLLVL.

This clone was counted a few times. The chain uses TRBV14 and TRBJ1-1; D is perhaps TRBD1 (5 bases). The CDR3 contains 14 residues. Per germline, CDR1 SGHDN and CDR2 FVKESK. Trimming shortened V by 2 bases and J by 1 base, and 8 bases separated the two germline ends. The CDR3 DNA sequence: TGTGCCAGCAGCCAAACAGGTGGGAACACTGAAGCTTTCTTT. It is translated as CASSQTGGNTEAFF.